This TCR beta chain comes out of a study of Graves' ophthalmopathy and Graves' hyperthyroidism. About the study: Researchers obtained peripheral blood at initial diagnosis, before any treatment had begun.

The CDR3 runs 15 residues. V lost 2 bases and J 7 bases, leaving 14 bases between the germline ends. The germline gives CDR1 LGHNA, CDR2 YSLEER. This clonotype was observed many times. What it binds is unknown. TCR beta CDR3 amplification used RNA transcripts. After a first-round RT-PCR with HTBI primers, a second-round multiplex PCR was run. TCRdb reprocessed the multiplex PCR reads via MiXCR and lists one record per CDR3 protein. The repertoire holds tens of thousands of distinct CDR3 sequences, with 45% to 60% as singletons. Clinical symptoms and serum thyroxine were used for diagnosis; TRAb, thyroid ultrasound and orbital computed tomography were also relied on. Broader study findings: A majority of expanded thyroid clonotypes exceeding 0.001 frequency were likewise present in blood.

The sequenced sample was peripheral blood. The sequence was obtained from an adult man with Graves' ophthalmopathy. The rearrangement links TRBV4-3 to TRBJ2-2, with a weak D call TRBD2 (6 bases). CDR3 sequence (DNA): TGCGCCAGCAGCCAACCGTTAGTGGGGGGCGGGGAGCTGTTTTTT. Protein product: CASSQPLVGGGELFF.